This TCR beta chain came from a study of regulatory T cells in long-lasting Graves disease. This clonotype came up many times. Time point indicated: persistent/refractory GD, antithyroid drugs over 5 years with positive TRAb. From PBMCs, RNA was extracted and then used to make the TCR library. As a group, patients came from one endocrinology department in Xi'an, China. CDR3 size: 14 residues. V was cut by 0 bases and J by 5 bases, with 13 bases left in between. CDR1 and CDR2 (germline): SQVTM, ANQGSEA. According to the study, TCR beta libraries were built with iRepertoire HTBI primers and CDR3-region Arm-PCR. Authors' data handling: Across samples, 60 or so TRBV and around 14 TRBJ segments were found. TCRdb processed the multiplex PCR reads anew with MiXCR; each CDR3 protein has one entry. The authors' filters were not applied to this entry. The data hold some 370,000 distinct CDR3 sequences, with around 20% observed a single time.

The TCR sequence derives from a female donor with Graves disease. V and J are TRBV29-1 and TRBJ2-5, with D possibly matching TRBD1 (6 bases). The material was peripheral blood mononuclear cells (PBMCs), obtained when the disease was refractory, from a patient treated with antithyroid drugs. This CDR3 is CSVEEGAGLETQYF. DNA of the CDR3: TGCAGCGTTGAAGAGGGGGCTGGATTGGAGACCCAGTACTTC.